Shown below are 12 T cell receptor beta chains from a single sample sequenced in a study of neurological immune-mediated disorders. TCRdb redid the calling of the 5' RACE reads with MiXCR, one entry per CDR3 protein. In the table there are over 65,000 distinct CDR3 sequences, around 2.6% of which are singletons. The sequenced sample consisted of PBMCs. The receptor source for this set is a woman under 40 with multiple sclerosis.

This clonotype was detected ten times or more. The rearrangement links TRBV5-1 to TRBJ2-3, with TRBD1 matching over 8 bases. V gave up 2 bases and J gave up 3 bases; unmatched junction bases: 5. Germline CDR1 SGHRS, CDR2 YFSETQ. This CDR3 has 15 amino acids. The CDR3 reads CASSLSGQVTDTQYF. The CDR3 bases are TGCGCCAGCAGCTTATCGGGACAGGTGACAGATACGCAGTATTTT.

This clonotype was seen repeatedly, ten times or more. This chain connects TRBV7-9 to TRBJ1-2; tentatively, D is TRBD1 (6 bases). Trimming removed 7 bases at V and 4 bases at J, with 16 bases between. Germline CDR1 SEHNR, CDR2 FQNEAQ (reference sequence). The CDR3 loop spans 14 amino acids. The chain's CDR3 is CASIAGTTPYGYTF. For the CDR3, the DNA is TGTGCCAGCATCGCCGGGACAACCCCCTATGGCTACACCTTC.

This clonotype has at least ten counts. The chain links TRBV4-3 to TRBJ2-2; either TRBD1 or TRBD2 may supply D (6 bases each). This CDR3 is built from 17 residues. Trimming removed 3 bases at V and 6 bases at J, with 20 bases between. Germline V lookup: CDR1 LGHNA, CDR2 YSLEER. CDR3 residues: CASSHPIGRGRAGELFF. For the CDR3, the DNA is TGCGCCAGCAGCCACCCAATAGGCCGGGGGCGAGCCGGGGAGCTGTTTTTT.

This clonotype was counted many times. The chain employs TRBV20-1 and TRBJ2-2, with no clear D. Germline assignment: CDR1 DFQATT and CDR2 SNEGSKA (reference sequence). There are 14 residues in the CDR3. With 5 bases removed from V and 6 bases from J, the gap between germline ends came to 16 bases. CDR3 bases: TGCAGTGCTCCCCGCGAGGATGTCGCCGGGGAGCTGTTTTTT. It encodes CSAPREDVAGELFF.

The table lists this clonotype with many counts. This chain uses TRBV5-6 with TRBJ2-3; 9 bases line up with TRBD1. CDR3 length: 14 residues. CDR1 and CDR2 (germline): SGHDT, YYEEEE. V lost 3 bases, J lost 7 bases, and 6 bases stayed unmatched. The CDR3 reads CASSWADRGNTQYF. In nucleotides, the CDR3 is TGTGCCAGCAGCTGGGCGGACAGGGGAAATACGCAGTATTTT.

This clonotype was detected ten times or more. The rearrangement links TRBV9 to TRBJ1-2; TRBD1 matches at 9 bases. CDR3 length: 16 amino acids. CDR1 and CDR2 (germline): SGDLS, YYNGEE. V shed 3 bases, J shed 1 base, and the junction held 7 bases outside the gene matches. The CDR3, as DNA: TGTGCCAGCAGCGAGGGACAGGGCGGTCTTAACTATGGCTACACCTTC. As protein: CASSEGQGGLNYGYTF. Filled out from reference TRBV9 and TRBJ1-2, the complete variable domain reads DSGVTQTPKHLITATGQRVTLRCSPRSGDLSVYWYQQSLDQGLQFLIQYYNGEERAKGNILERFSAQQFPDLHSELNLSSLELGDSALYFCASSEGQGGLNYGYTFGSGTRLTVV.

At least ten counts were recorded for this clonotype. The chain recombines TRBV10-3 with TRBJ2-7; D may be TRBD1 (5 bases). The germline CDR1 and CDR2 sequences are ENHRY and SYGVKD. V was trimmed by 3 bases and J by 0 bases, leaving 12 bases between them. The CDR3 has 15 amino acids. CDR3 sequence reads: CAISDPGLNSYEQYF. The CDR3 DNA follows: TGTGCCATCAGTGACCCAGGGTTAAACTCCTACGAGCAGTACTTC.

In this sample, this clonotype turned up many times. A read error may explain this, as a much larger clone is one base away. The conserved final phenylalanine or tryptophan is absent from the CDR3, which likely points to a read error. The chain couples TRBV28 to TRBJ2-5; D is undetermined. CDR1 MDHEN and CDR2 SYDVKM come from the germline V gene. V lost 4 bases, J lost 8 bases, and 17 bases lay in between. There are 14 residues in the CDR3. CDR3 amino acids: CASSSLGPAQTQYC. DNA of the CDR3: TGTGCCAGCAGTTCCCTCGGGCCGGCCCAAACCCAGTACTGC.

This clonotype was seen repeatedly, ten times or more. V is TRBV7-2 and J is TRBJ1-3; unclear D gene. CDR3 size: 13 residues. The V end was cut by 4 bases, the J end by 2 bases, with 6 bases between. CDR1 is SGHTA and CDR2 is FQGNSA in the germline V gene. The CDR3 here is CASSYTTGNTIYF. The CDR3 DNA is TGTGCCAGCAGCTACACGACTGGAAACACCATATATTTT.

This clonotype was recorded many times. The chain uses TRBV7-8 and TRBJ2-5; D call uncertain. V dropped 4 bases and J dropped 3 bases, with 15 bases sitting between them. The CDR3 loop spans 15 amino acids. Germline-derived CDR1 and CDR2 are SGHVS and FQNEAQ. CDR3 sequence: CASSSTSDFKETQYF. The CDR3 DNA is TGTGCCAGCAGCTCAACCTCTGACTTCAAAGAGACCCAGTACTTC.

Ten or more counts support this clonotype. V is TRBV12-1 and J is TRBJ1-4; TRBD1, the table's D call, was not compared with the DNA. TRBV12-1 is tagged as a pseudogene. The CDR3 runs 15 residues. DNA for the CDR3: TGTGCCAGCAGACAAAACAGGGTCGGAAATGAAAAACTGTTTTTT. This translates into CASRQNRVGNEKLFF.

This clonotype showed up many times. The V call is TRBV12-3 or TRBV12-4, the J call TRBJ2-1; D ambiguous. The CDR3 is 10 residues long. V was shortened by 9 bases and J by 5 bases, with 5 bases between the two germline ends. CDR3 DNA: TGTGCCAGTAAGGACAATGAGCAGTTCTTC. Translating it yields CASKDNEQFF.